The 14 T cell receptor beta chains below all came from one sample that was sequenced in a study of blood T cells in healthy people across ages. Alongside a J-beta primer mix, a sample-barcoded 5' primer served in a second PCR lasting roughly 6 to 11 cycles. Each CDR3 protein is one row after TCRdb ran MiXCR on the 5' RACE reads. Among some 760,000 distinct CDR3 sequences, roughly 25% were seen once, and the ten largest hold 3% to 4.5%. These data were also filed under a second study, of T cells of mothers and their children.

Material: blood. These receptor sequences come from a boy under 18 in good health.

The rearrangement joins TRBV7-6 to TRBJ2-1; 7 bases map to TRBD2. The germline V gene has CDR1 SGHVS and CDR2 FNYEAQ. This CDR3 has 15 residues. The V gene end was trimmed by 0 bases and the J gene end by 6 bases; junction bases not matched to a gene: 5. This CDR3 is CASSLAGGMVNEQFF. The CDR3 DNA sequence: TGTGCCAGCAGCTTAGCGGGGGGGATGGTCAATGAGCAGTTCTTC.

This clonotype was seen a few times. CDR3 DNA sequence: TGTGCCAGCAGCCCAACCTACGACAGGGCCATACAAGAGACCCAGTACTTC. It translates to CASSPTYDRAIQETQYF. The chain has TRBV11-2 and TRBJ2-5; 7 bases agree with TRBD1. The CDR3 sequence is 17 residues long. V was pared by 5 bases and J by 2 bases, with 14 bases of the junction left unmatched. Per the germline V gene, CDR1 is SGHAT and CDR2 is FQNNGV.

The sample holds many counts of this clonotype. The chain recombines TRBV3-1 with TRBJ2-1, with 9 bases that match TRBD2. This CDR3 spans 16 amino acids. With V trimmed by 0 bases and J by 4 bases, 4 bases remained unmatched. CDR1 LGHDT and CDR2 YNNKEL come from the germline V gene (reference sequence). CDR3 bases: TGTGCCAGCAGCCAAGAGAAACTAGCGGGTTACAATGAGCAGTTCTTC. Translated, it gives CASSQEKLAGYNEQFF.

CDR3 nucleotide sequence: TGTGCCAGCAGTTATCCCGGGACAGGGGGTATGAAGACCCAGTACTTC. Its translation is CASSYPGTGGMKTQYF. V is TRBV6-5 and J is TRBJ2-5; the match to TRBD1 covers 11 bases. CDR1 and CDR2 from the germline V gene are MNHEY and SVGAGI. The CDR3 is 16 amino acids. The V segment lost 3 bases and the J segment 6 bases; nucleotides outside the gene matches: 9.

The J gene is TRBJ2-7, the V gene TRBV7-2, with 11 nucleotides matching TRBD1. Germline V lookup: CDR1 SGHTA, CDR2 FQGNSA. Unmatched junction bases numbered 4, after V lost 5 bases and J lost 1 base. The CDR3 consists of 15 residues. The CDR3 coding sequence is TGTGCCAGCAGCACCGGGACAGGGGGTTCCTACGAGCAGTACTTC. Protein: CASSTGTGGSYEQYF.

The chain links TRBV6-2 or TRBV6-3 to TRBJ1-1; possible D gene TRBD1, 6 bases. The CDR3 has 15 amino acids. The V end was cut by 6 bases, the J end by 4 bases, with 18 bases between. The germline gives CDR1 MNHEY, CDR2 SVGEGT. As DNA, the CDR3 is TGTGCCAGCAGCCCACACAACAGGGCCGGCACTGAAGCTTTCTTT. This sequence encodes CASSPHNRAGTEAFF.

The V and J genes are TRBV14 and TRBJ2-1; D gene unclear. CDR1 and CDR2 (germline): SGHDN, FVKESK. The CDR3 contains 15 residues. V was trimmed by 1 base and J by 7 bases, leaving 14 bases between them. The CDR3 nucleotides are TGTGCCAGCAGCCAAGGGCTTTCAGGTGTTAATGAGCAGTTCTTC. Its protein is CASSQGLSGVNEQFF.

This clonotype came up a few times. The chain employs TRBV12-3 or TRBV12-4 and TRBJ1-3; perhaps TRBD1 as D (6 bases). Trimming took off 5 bases at V and 7 bases at J, with 15 bases between the two ends. The CDR3 runs 14 residues. CDR3 amino acids: CASSDRTGVNTIYF. CDR3 nucleotide sequence: TGTGCCAGCAGTGACAGGACGGGGGTTAACACCATATATTTT.

V is TRBV4-3 and J is TRBJ1-3; no clear D gene. The CDR3 is 12 residues long. Germline values: CDR1 LGHNA, CDR2 YSLEER. V lost 0 bases and J lost 7, with 4 bases in between. CDR3 nucleotides: TGCGCCAGCAGCCAAGATAGGAACACCATATATTTT. Encoded protein: CASSQDRNTIYF.

This clonotype was counted between two and nine times. The J gene is TRBJ1-3, the V gene TRBV2; the D is unclear. The CDR3 is 12 residues long. V was shortened by 7 bases and J by 1 base, with 5 bases between the two germline ends. Per the germline V gene, CDR1 is SNHLY and CDR2 is FYNNEI. CDR3 sequence (DNA): TGTGCCAGCATGAGTTCTGGAAACACCATATATTTT. This translates into CASMSSGNTIYF.

The J gene is TRBJ2-3, the V gene TRBV21-1; the table's D call TRBD2 went unverified against the DNA. TRBV21-1 counts as a pseudogene. The CDR3 is made up of 19 amino acids. The CDR3 sequence: CSSSARRQAGGPGEDTQYF. The CDR3 region has the DNA TGTTCCAGCAGCGCCCGACGGCAAGCGGGAGGGCCAGGGGAAGATACGCAGTATTTT.

The rearrangement joins TRBV11-2 to TRBJ2-6; D is possibly TRBD1 (6 bases). Trimming took off 5 bases at V and 0 bases at J, with 17 bases between the two ends. This CDR3 contains 18 residues. CDR1 is SGHAT, CDR2 FQNNGV, per germline. The CDR3 DNA follows: TGTGCCAGCAGCCGAGACCAGACAGGCCTCTCTGGGGCCAACGTCCTGACTTTC. Translated: CASSRDQTGLSGANVLTF. The entire variable domain, with the rest obtained from reference TRBV11-2 and TRBJ2-6, is as follows: EAGVAQSPRYKIIEKRQSVAFWCNPISGHATLYWYQQILGQGPKLLIQFQNNGVVDDSQLPKDRFSAERLKGVDSTLKIQPAKLEDSAVYLCASSRDQTGLSGANVLTFGAGSRLTVL.

The chain uses TRBV12-3 or TRBV12-4 and TRBJ1-1, with 9 bases that match TRBD1. Unmatched junction bases numbered 13, after V lost 5 bases and J lost 9 bases. The CDR3 totals 15 residues. DNA for the CDR3: TGTGCCAGCAGTCCTGGTCCGGGACAGGGACCAAAAGCTTTCTTT. Translated, it gives CASSPGPGQGPKAFF.

This clonotype was seen a few times. The chain recombines TRBV14 with TRBJ2-7; 8 nucleotides line up with TRBD1. The CDR3 length is 15 residues. V dropped 1 base and J dropped 6; count of bases not matched to a gene: 8. Germline CDR1 reads SGHDN; CDR2 reads FVKESK. The CDR3 bases are TGTGCCAGCAGCCAAGGTCTCGGGACAGGTTTCGAGCAGTACTTC. Translated: CASSQGLGTGFEQYF.